The 21 T cell receptor beta chains in this list originate from one sample, sequenced in a study of radiotherapy plus CTLA-4 blockade in lung cancer. Libraries were prepared by immunoSEQ multiplex PCR; TCRdb keeps only in-frame clonotypes and omits some of them. Here the sample spans roughly 130,000 clones, approximately 90% being singletons. The sample consisted of peripheral blood, taken from a patient treated with radiotherapy plus ipilimumab. These receptor sequences come from a human donor with non-small cell lung cancer that progressed on radiotherapy plus ipilimumab.

V is TRBV6-5 and J is TRBJ1-1; unclear D gene. Germline V gene data show CDR1 as MNHEY and CDR2 as SVGAGI. The V end was cut by 7 bases, the J end by 0 bases, with 9 bases between. CDR3 length equals 13 residues. In DNA form, the CDR3 reads TGTGCCAGCACCGAATACCTGAACACTGAAGCTTTCTTT. It translates to CASTEYLNTEAFF.

Note on this clone: One end of the junction is discordant with germline, which a read error may explain. The sample contains more than one DNA sequence encoding this CDR3. In DNA, the CDR3 is TGCAGTGCTAGAGCTGGATCTGAAGCCTTCTTT. This codes for CSARAGSEAFF. This chain links TRBV20-1 with TRBJ1-1; no clear D gene. This CDR3 contains 11 residues. The germline V gene encodes CDR1 DFQATT and CDR2 SNEGSKA (reference sequence).

This chain uses TRBV10-2 with TRBJ2-7; 10 bases match TRBD2. Germline V gives CDR1 WSHSY, CDR2 SAAADI. The CDR3 consists of 17 residues. J was trimmed by 4 bases and V by 0 bases; bases with no gene match: 9. DNA for the CDR3: TGCGCCAGCAGTGAGTCTTGGGAGCTAGCGGGAGTTTACGAGCAGTACTTC. This sequence encodes CASSESWELAGVYEQYF.

The rearrangement uses TRBV9 and TRBJ2-1; either TRBD1 or TRBD2 may fit D (5 bases each). Germline assignment: CDR1 SGDLS and CDR2 YYNGEE. V was trimmed by 3 bases and J by 3 bases, leaving 19 bases between them. The length of the CDR3 is 17 residues. The chain's CDR3 is CASSESGPRAGYNEQFF. The CDR3 nucleotides read TGTGCCAGCAGCGAGTCGGGACCTCGGGCCGGCTACAATGAGCAGTTCTTC.

The chain couples TRBV6-1 to TRBJ1-4; no clear D gene. CDR1 MNHNS and CDR2 SASEGT come from the germline V gene. V lost 6 bases and J lost 5, with 16 bases in between. The CDR3 spans 15 residues. The CDR3 loop reads CASRSGGLGNEKLFF. CDR3 sequence (DNA): TGTGCCAGCAGGTCGGGCGGGCTCGGAAATGAAAAACTGTTTTTT.

This clone showed up just once. The rearrangement joins TRBV11-2 to TRBJ2-7, with a weak D call TRBD2 (5 bases). The V end lost 6 bases, the J end lost 6 bases, and 9 bases lay between the germline ends. The CDR3 loop spans 11 amino acids. Per the germline V gene, CDR1 is SGHAT and CDR2 is FQNNGV. The CDR3 is CASREVGEQYF. CDR3 sequence (DNA): TGTGCCAGCAGGGAGGTAGGCGAGCAGTACTTC.

The CDR3 sequence: CASTLSGSNEQYF. The CDR3 region has the DNA TGTGCCAGCACCTTAAGCGGGAGCAACGAGCAGTACTTC. The V and J genes are TRBV6-1 and TRBJ2-7, with 8 bases lining up with TRBD2. This CDR3 contains 13 residues. Looked up from germline, CDR1 is MNHNS and CDR2 is SASEGT. V shed 7 bases, J shed 5 bases, and the junction held 7 bases outside the gene matches.

DNA of the CDR3: TGTGCCAGCAGCCATATATTACAGGGGAGTGAAAAACTGTTTTTT. Translating gives CASSHILQGSEKLFF. The rearrangement uses TRBV4-2 and TRBJ1-4, with TRBD1 identical over 7 bases. J gave up 7 bases and V 3 bases, and 8 bases lay outside the gene matches. The CDR3 runs to 15 residues. Germline values: CDR1 LGHNA, CDR2 YNFKEQ.

The chain combines TRBV7-8 with TRBJ1-1; 8 nucleotides align to TRBD1. V shed 7 bases, J shed 4 bases, and the junction held 11 bases outside the gene matches. The CDR3 has 15 amino acids. Germline-derived CDR1 and CDR2 are SGHVS and FQNEAQ. The CDR3 loop is CASNSEGQGPTEAFF. The CDR3 region has the DNA TGTGCCAGCAATAGTGAAGGACAGGGCCCCACTGAAGCTTTCTTT. Supplemented by reference TRBV7-8 and TRBJ1-1, the full variable domain reads GAGVSQSPRYKVAKRGQDVALRCDPISGHVSLFWYQQALGQGPEFLTYFQNEAQLDKSGLPSDRFFAERPEGSVSTLKIQRTQQEDSAVYLCASNSEGQGPTEAFFGQGTRLTVV.

V and J are TRBV2 and TRBJ1-5; D gene uncertain. The CDR3 sequence is 14 residues long. V dropped 3 bases and J dropped 1 base, with 7 bases sitting between them. Per germline, CDR1 SNHLY and CDR2 FYNNEI. The CDR3 loop is CASSDGLSNQPQHF. CDR3 nucleotides: TGTGCCAGCAGTGATGGTCTGAGCAATCAGCCCCAGCATTTT. Complete variable domain (other parts from reference TRBV2 and TRBJ1-5): EPEVTQTPSHQVTQMGQEVILRCVPISNHLYFYWYRQILGQKVEFLVSFYNNEISEKSEIFDDQFSVERPDGSNFTLKIRSTKLEDSAMYFCASSDGLSNQPQHFGDGTRLSIL.

This chain links TRBV5-4 with TRBJ1-2; D is undetermined. The V end lost 1 base, the J end lost 6 bases, and 13 bases lay between the germline ends. CDR3 size: 14 residues. CDR1 and CDR2 from the germline V gene are SGHNT and YYREEE (reference sequence). CDR3 coding DNA: TGTGCCAGCAGCTTGTACGTGGACGCTCATGGCTACACCTTC. This encodes CASSLYVDAHGYTF.

The CDR3: CASSLYVSGLAGGTDTQYF. CDR3 DNA sequence: TGTGCCAGCAGCTTGTATGTATCGGGACTAGCGGGAGGTACAGATACGCAGTATTTT. The chain uses TRBV5-5 and TRBJ2-3, with 15 bases lining up with TRBD2. From germline, CDR1 is SGHKS and CDR2 YYEKEE (reference sequence). V gave up 1 base and J gave up 3 bases; unmatched junction bases: 9. The CDR3 covers 19 residues.

This clone occurred once. The chain links TRBV5-4 to TRBJ2-5; no firm D call. V was cut by 4 bases and J by 1 base, with 20 bases left in between. The length of the CDR3 is 17 residues. Germline CDR1 reads SGHNT; CDR2 reads YYREEE (reference sequence). CDR3 in amino acids: CASSRVGSSSTQETQYF. As DNA, the CDR3 is TGTGCCAGCAGCCGGGTCGGTAGTAGCTCCACCCAAGAGACCCAGTACTTC.

This chain connects TRBV11-2 to TRBJ2-1; no definite D call. Deletions cut 7 bases from V and 1 base from J, with 14 bases between. The CDR3 loop spans 15 amino acids. Germline V gene sequence: CDR1 SGHAT, CDR2 FQNNGV. CDR3: CASIYPFRSYNEQFF. In DNA, the CDR3 is TGTGCCAGCATTTACCCATTTAGATCCTACAATGAGCAGTTCTTC. The entire variable domain, with the rest obtained from reference TRBV11-2 and TRBJ2-1, is as follows: EAGVAQSPRYKIIEKRQSVAFWCNPISGHATLYWYQQILGQGPKLLIQFQNNGVVDDSQLPKDRFSAERLKGVDSTLKIQPAKLEDSAVYLCASIYPFRSYNEQFFGPGTRLTVL.

This clone has a single count. The chain has TRBV6-5 and TRBJ2-7; perhaps TRBD2 as D (6 bases). Germline assignment: CDR1 MNHEY and CDR2 SVGAGI. The CDR3 sequence is 15 residues long. The V end was cut by 0 bases, the J end by 5 bases, with 14 bases between. Written as DNA, the CDR3 is TGTGCCAGCAGTTACTCGATCTTGCGGGATCACGAGCAGTACTTC. It yields the protein CASSYSILRDHEQYF.

V is TRBV19 and J is TRBJ2-7, with D hard to call. Trimming took off 4 bases at V and 5 bases at J, with 12 bases between the two ends. Germline V gene data show CDR1 as LNHDA and CDR2 as SQIVND (reference sequence). The CDR3 is made up of 13 amino acids. CDR3 in amino acids: CASSKNVGNEQYF. In nucleotides, the CDR3 is TGTGCCAGTAGTAAAAACGTAGGGAACGAGCAGTACTTC.

This clone was detected only once. The genes are TRBV18 and TRBJ2-5; TRBD2 aligns across 9 bases. Matching the DNA end better, TRBJ2-7 makes the J call doubtful. This CDR3 is built from 15 residues. From germline, CDR1 is KGHSH and CDR2 LQKENI. CDR3 sequence reads: CASSSETAGGYEQYF. The CDR3, as DNA: TGTGCCAGCTCGTCCGAGACAGCGGGGGGCTACGAGCAGTACTTC.

The rearrangement joins TRBV11-3 to TRBJ1-1; D unresolved. The CDR3 spans 16 residues. CDR1 SGHNT and CDR2 YENEEA come from the germline V gene. Trimming took 5 bases from V and 0 from J, leaving 16 bases between them. The CDR3 here is CASSLTVRSMNTEAFF. CDR3 DNA: TGTGCCAGCAGCCTAACCGTCAGGAGCATGAACACTGAAGCTTTCTTT.

This chain links TRBV9 with TRBJ1-2; D is perhaps TRBD1 (5 bases). Trimming removed 2 bases from V and 4 bases from J, with 15 bases in between. CDR3 length: 15 amino acids. The germline CDR1 and CDR2 sequences are SGDLS and YYNGEE. The CDR3 DNA reads TGTGCCAGCAGCGTCCGGCTCGGGGGGGGCTATGGCTACACCTTC. Amino acids: CASSVRLGGGYGYTF.

The gene calls are TRBV18 and TRBJ1-5; D uncertain. Between the trimmed V and J ends, which lost 2 bases and 5 bases, there was a span of 10 bases. Germline CDR1 and CDR2: KGHSH and LQKENI. The CDR3 runs to 14 residues. CDR3 nucleotides: TGTGCCAGCTCACCAGAACTTAGGGATCAGCCCCAGCATTTT. Protein product: CASSPELRDQPQHF.

The table lists this clone with a count of one. The chain recombines TRBV6-1 with TRBJ2-1, with D unresolved. Trimming removed 4 bases at V and 3 bases at J, with 7 bases between. The CDR3 contains 13 residues. Germline V gene lookup returns CDR1 MNHNS and CDR2 SASEGT. CDR3 nucleotides: TGTGCCAGCAGTGCCGGCCACTACAATGAGCAGTTCTTC. Protein: CASSAGHYNEQFF.